The sequence of this T cell receptor beta chain was determined in a study of T-cell memory formation after mild COVID-19. Study-level background: The TCR clusters were mostly specific to one donor.

TCRdb reprocessed the 5' RACE reads with MiXCR, giving one entry per CDR3 protein. The sample shows about 190,000 distinct CDR3 sequences, over 9.5% of them seen only once. The CDR3 totals 14 residues. Trimming took off 7 bases at V and 0 bases at J, with 13 bases between the two ends. Germline V CDR1 and CDR2: SGHTS, YDEGEE. The sample holds a few counts of this clonotype. V is TRBV5-8 and J is TRBJ1-2; D gene uncertain. Material: PBMCs or a T cell subset sorted from them (not recorded which). The clonotype was recovered from a man between 18 and 35 years old who had mild COVID-19 (a few samples of this study predate the infection). Cell type and time point are not known. CDR3 coding DNA: TGTGCCAGCGCTCTCGGGCGGCCTAACTATGGCTACACCTTC. Protein product: CASALGRPNYGYTF.